The rows below give T cell receptor beta chains drawn from one sample of a study of cytomegalovirus exposure and HLA in healthy donors. Method: immunoSEQ multiplex PCR; TCRdb's copy keeps in-frame clones and lacks some. The data show 150,000 or so clones, 70% to 80% seen once. The specimen sequenced was PBMCs. Receptor source: a man aged 30 to 39 in good health and CMV-seropositive. CDR3s leave out the opening cysteine and the closing phenylalanine or tryptophan.

v_gene,j_gene,CDR3aa
TRBV10-3,TRBJ1-5,AISEGTGSNQPQH
TRBV9,TRBJ2-5,ASSVGPSGAETQY
TRBV15,TRBJ2-7,ATSRDLSTPYEQY
TRBV7-3,TRBJ2-3,ASSLLGEGTDTQY
TRBV11-1,TRBJ2-1,ASSSLAGGVREQF
TRBV7-2,TRBJ2-3,ASSFSASDTQY
TRBV5-1,TRBJ1-4,ASSYQYRDEKLF
TRBV11-2,TRBJ1-2,ATAGQPRGGYT
TRBV7-8,TRBJ2-1,ASSSFFRLAGGAFEQF
TRBV5-4,TRBJ2-7,ASSWVGGDEQY
TRBV5-4,TRBJ1-2,ASSLRQVYGYT
TRBV18,TRBJ1-3,ASSPYRGGTGSGNTIY
TRBV4-1,TRBJ2-2,ASSLANTGELF
TRBV28,TRBJ2-2,ASTLARTGELF
TRBV5-4,TRBJ2-7,ASSLDQGHYEQY
TRBV27,TRBJ1-3,ASSPRGGENTIY
TRBV28,TRBJ2-7,ASSTSSYEQY
TRBV7-2,TRBJ1-1,ASSLVAKSEAF
TRBV12-5,TRBJ1-5,ASGLVQGQAINQPQH
TRBV27,TRBJ2-7,ASSLGQGGYEQY
TRBV2,TRBJ1-2,ASSYVDREGYT
TRBV5-5,TRBJ2-2,ASSWGRANTGELF
TRBV4-3,TRBJ1-1,ASSQEGGVGTEAF
TRBV30,TRBJ1-1,AGGRVTEAF
TRBV27,TRBJ2-2,ASSPPLPNTGELF
TRBV29-1,TRBJ2-7,SVGDFAYEQY
TRBV5-4,TRBJ1-2,ASTLTKGQGYGYT
TRBV27,TRBJ2-1,ASSLDAATRWAYNEQF
TRBV5-1,TRBJ1-2,ASSLIGEVNYGYT
TRBV4-1,TRBJ2-1,ASSQPQGRPYNEQF
TRBV6-6,TRBJ2-3,ASSLLAAVRDTQY
TRBV11-2,TRBJ2-5,ASSPRAGRETQY
TRBV30,TRBJ2-7,AWGGGNSYEQY
TRBV30,TRBJ2-5,AWTLGRAGETQY
TRBV28,TRBJ2-7,ASIQTSGNYEQY
TRBV19,TRBJ1-5,ASTGTGGQPQH
TRBV1,TRBJ2-1,TSSETGTPLPNEQF
TRBV7-2,TRBJ1-1,ASTQRGGRLAEAF
TRBV5-1,TRBJ2-7,ASSLAAGGVSYEQY
TRBV5-4,TRBJ1-2,ASSQQGRSGYT
TRBV10-2,TRBJ1-1,ASSERAGILNTEAF
TRBV18,TRBJ1-1,ASSHTDRGYDEAF
TRBV5-8,TRBJ2-1,ASSLGWGPYNEQF
TRBV7-8,TRBJ2-1,ASSPSPRAIYNEQF
TRBV27,TRBJ2-3,ASSFDRITDTQY
TRBV19,TRBJ1-1,ASSDPGQGNTEAF